The sample holds many counts of the clone carrying this T cell receptor (beta chain). This record belongs to a study of blood T cell repertoires in COVID-19. Study overall: The study drew acute and convalescent COVID-19 samples from the United States, Italy and Spain. T cells, B-cell-depleted T cells, or PBMCs supplied cDNA or gDNA.

In the original processing: By means of reference gene primer amplification, nucleated cell counts were estimated. Data came from immunoSEQ multiplex PCR; TCRdb stores just in-frame clones and leaves some out. V, J and clone size derive from that table, while D and trimming were established from the DNA sequence. This table holds about 110,000 clones, around nine tenths found once. The material sequenced was peripheral blood. The TCR originated in a human donor in a cohort sampled during active COVID-19.

The DNA for the CDR3 is TGTGCCAGCAGTTACCGCCGCGGAAGCACAGATACGCAGTATTTT. It encodes CASSYRRGSTDTQYF. The chain carries TRBV6-2 or TRBV6-3 and TRBJ2-3; D is unclear. V lost 2 bases and J 0 bases, leaving 9 bases between the germline ends. This CDR3 has 15 amino acids. The germline V gene has CDR1 MNHEY and CDR2 SVGEGT.